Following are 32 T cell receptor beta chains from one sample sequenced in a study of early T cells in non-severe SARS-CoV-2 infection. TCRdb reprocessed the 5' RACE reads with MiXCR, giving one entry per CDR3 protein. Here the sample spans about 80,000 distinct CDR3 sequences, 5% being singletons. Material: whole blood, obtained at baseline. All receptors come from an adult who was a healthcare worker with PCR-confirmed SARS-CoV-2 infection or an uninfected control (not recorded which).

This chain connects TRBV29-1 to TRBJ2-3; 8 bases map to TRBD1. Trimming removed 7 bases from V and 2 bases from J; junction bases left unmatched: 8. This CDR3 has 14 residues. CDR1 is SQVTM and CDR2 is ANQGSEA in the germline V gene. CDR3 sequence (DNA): TGCAGCGCCGATAGGACAGGGCTCACAGATACGCAGTATTTT. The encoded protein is CSADRTGLTDTQYF.

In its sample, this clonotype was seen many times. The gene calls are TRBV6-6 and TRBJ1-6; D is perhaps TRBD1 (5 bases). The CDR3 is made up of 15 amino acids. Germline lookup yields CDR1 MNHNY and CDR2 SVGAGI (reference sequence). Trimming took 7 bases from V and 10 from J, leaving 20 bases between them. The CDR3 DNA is TGTGCCAGCACTGCCTCGAGGCCAGGACACTCACCCCTCCACTTT. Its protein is CASTASRPGHSPLHF.

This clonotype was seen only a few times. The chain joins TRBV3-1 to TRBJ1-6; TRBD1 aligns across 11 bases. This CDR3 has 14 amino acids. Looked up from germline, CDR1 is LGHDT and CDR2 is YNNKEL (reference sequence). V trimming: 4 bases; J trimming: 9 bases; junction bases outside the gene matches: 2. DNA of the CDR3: TGTGCCAGCAGCCCAGGACAGGGGGCTTCACCCCTCCACTTT. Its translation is CASSPGQGASPLHF. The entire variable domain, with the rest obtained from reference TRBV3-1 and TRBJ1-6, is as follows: DTAVSQTPKYLVTQMGNDKSIKCEQNLGHDTMYWYKQDSKKFLKIMFSYNNKELIINETVPNRFSPKSPDKAHLNLHINSLELGDSAVYFCASSPGQGASPLHFGNGTRLTVT.

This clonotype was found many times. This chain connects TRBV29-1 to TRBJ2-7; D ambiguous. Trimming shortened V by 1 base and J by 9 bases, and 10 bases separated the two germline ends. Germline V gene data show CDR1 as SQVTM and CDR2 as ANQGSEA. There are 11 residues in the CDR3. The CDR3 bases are TGCAGCGTTGAAGTCGTAGGGTGGCAGTACTTC. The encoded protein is CSVEVVGWQYF.

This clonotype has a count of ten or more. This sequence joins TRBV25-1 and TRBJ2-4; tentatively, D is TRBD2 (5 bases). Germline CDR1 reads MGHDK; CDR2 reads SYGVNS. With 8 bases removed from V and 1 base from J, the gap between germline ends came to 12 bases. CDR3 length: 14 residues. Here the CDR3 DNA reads TGTGCCAGCGGGGTGTCGGGGGCCAAAAACATTCAGTACTTC. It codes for CASGVSGAKNIQYF.

CDR3 region: CASLREAYNEQFF. As DNA, the CDR3 is TGTGCCAGCCTGCGGGAGGCCTACAATGAGCAGTTCTTC. The chain links TRBV7-9 to TRBJ2-1; 8 nucleotides match TRBD2. This CDR3 spans 13 amino acids. Germline assignment: CDR1 SEHNR and CDR2 FQNEAQ (reference sequence). The ends lost 8 bases at V and 2 bases at J; junction bases unmatched: 2.

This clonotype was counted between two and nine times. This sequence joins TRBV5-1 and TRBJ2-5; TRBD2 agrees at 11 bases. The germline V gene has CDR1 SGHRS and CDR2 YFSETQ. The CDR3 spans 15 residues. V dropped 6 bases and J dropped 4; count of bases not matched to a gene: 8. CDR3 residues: CASKGTGTSGETQYF. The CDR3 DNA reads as TGCGCCAGCAAGGGTACCGGGACTAGCGGAGAGACCCAGTACTTC.

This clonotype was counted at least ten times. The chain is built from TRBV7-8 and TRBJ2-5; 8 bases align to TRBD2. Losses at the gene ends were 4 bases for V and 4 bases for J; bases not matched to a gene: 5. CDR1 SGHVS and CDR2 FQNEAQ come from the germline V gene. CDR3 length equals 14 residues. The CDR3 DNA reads TGTGCCAGCAGCTCCCTCGGGAGGGGAGAGACCCAGTACTTC. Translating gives CASSSLGRGETQYF.

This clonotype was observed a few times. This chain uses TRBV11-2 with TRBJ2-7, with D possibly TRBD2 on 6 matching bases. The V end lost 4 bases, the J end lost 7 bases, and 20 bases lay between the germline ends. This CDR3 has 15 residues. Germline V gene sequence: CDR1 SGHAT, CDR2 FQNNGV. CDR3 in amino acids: CASSSTTLPAGEQYF. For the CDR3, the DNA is TGTGCCAGCAGCTCCACTACTCTTCCCGCGGGGGAGCAGTACTTC.

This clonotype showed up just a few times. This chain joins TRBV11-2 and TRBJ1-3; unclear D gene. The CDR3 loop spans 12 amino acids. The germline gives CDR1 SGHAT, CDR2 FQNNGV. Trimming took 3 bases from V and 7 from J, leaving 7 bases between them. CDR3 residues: CASSLEVNTIYF. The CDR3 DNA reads TGTGCCAGCAGCTTGGAGGTTAACACCATATATTTT.

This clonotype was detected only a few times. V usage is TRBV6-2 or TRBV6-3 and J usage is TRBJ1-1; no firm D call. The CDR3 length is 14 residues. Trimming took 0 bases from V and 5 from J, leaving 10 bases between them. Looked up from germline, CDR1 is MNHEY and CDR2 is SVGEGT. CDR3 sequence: CASSYSMVGTEAFF. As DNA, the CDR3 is TGTGCCAGCAGTTACTCGATGGTTGGGACTGAAGCTTTCTTT.

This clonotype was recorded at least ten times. The CDR3 DNA follows: TGTGCCAGCAGTTTAAGGACAGGAGGTGACGAGCAGTACTTC. Its protein is CASSLRTGGDEQYF. The V call is TRBV27, the J call TRBJ2-7; TRBD1 aligns across 7 bases. Germline V gives CDR1 MNHEY, CDR2 SMNVEV (reference sequence). The CDR3 has 14 amino acids. The trim removed 2 bases at V and 5 bases at J, leaving 6 bases unmatched.

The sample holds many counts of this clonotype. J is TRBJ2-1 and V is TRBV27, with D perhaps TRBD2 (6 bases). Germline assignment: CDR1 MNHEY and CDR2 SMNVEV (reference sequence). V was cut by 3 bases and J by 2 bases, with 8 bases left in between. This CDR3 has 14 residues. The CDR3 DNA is TGTGCCAGCAGTTTCCGGGGGACCTACAATGAGCAGTTCTTC. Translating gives CASSFRGTYNEQFF.

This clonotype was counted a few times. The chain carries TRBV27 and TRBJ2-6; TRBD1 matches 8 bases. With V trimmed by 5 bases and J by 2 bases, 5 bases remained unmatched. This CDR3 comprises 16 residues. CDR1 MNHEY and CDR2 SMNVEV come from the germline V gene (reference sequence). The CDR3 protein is CASSQDRVPGANVLTF. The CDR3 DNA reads TGTGCCAGCAGTCAGGACAGGGTACCTGGGGCCAACGTCCTGACTTTC.

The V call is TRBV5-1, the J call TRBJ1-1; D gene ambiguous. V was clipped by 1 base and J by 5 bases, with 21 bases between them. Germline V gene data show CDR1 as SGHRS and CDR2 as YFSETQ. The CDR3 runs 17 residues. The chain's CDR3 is CASSLFPPGNRRTEAFF. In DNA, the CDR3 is TGCGCCAGCAGCTTGTTTCCCCCAGGAAATCGAAGGACTGAAGCTTTCTTT.

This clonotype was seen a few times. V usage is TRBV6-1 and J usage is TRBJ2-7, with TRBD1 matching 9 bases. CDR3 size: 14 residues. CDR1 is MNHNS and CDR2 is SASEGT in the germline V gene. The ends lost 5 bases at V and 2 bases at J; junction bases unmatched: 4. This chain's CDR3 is CASSLGQGPYEQYF. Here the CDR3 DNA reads TGTGCCAGCAGTCTGGGACAGGGACCCTACGAGCAGTACTTC.

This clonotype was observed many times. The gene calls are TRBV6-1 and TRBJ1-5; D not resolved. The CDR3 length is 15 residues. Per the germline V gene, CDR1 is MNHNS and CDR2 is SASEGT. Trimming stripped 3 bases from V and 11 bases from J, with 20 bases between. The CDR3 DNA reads TGTGCCAGCAGTGAGTTCCTGGACGCCCGGTTAGCCCAGCATTTT. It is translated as CASSEFLDARLAQHF.

The CDR3 DNA reads as TGTGCCAGCAGCCAGGGGGGAGGGCCGAAAGATACGCAGTATTTT. This sequence encodes CASSQGGGPKDTQYF. The chain combines TRBV7-9 with TRBJ2-3; D is tentatively TRBD1 or TRBD2 (7 bases each). V shed 5 bases and J shed 5 bases, with 17 bases lying between them. Germline V lookup: CDR1 SEHNR, CDR2 FQNEAQ (reference sequence). The CDR3 contains 15 residues.

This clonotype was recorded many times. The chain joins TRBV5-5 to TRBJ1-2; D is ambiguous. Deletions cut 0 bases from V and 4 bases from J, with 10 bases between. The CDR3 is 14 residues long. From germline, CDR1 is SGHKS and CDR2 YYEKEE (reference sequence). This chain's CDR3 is CASSLDSEPYGYTF. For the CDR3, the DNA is TGTGCCAGCAGCTTGGACAGCGAGCCCTATGGCTACACCTTC. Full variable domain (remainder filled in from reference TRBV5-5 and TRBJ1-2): DAGVTQSPTHLIKTRGQQVTLRCSPISGHKSVSWYQQVLGQGPQFIFQYYEKEERGRGNFPDRFSARQFPNYSSELNVNALLLGDSALYLCASSLDSEPYGYTFGSGTRLTVV.

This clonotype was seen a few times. The CDR3 spells CATSDAQPGGTQYF. The CDR3 DNA sequence: TGTGCCACCAGTGATGCGCAGCCAGGGGGCACGCAGTATTTT. The chain combines TRBV24-1 with TRBJ2-3; 8 positions match TRBD1. V lost 3 bases, J lost 9 bases, and 7 bases stayed unmatched. This CDR3 has 14 residues. Germline lookup yields CDR1 KGHDR and CDR2 SFDVKD.

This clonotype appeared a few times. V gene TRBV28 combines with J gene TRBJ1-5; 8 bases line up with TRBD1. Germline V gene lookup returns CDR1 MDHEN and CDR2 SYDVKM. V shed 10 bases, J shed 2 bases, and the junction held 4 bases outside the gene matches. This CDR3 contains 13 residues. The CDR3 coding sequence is TGTGCCACACAGGGGGGGGGCAATCAGCCCCAGCATTTT. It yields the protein CATQGGGNQPQHF. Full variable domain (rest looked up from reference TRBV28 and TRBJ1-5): DVKVTQSSRYLVKRTGEKVFLECVQDMDHENMFWYRQDPGLGLRLIYFSYDVKMKEKGDIPEGYSVSREKKERFSLILESASTNQTSMYLCATQGGGNQPQHFGDGTRLSIL.

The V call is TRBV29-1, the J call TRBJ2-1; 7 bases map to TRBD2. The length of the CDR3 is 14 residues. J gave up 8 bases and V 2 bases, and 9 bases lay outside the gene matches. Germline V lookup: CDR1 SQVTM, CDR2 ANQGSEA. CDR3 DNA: TGCAGCGTTGAAAGGTGGGCGGGAGACCATGAGCAGTTCTTC. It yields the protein CSVERWAGDHEQFF.

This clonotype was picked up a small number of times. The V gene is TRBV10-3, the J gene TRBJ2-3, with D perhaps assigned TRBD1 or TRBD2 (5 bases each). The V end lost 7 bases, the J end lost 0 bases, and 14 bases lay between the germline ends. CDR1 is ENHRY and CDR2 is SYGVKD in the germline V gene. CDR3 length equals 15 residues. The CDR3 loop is CAITRDRASTDTQYF. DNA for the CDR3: TGTGCCATCACTCGGGACCGAGCTAGCACAGATACGCAGTATTTT.

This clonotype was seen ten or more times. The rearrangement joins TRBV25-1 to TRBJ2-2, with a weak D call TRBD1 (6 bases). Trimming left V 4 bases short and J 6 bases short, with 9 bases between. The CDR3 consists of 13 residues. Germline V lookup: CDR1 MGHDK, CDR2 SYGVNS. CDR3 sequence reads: CASSVQGPGELFF. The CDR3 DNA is TGTGCCAGCAGTGTTCAGGGGCCCGGGGAGCTGTTTTTT.

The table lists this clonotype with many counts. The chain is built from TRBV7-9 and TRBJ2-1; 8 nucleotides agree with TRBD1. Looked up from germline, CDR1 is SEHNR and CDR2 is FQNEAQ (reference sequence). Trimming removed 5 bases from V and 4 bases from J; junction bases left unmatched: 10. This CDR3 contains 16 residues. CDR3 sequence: CASSPTGTGLYNEQFF. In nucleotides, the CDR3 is TGTGCCAGCAGCCCCACCGGGACAGGACTTTACAATGAGCAGTTCTTC.

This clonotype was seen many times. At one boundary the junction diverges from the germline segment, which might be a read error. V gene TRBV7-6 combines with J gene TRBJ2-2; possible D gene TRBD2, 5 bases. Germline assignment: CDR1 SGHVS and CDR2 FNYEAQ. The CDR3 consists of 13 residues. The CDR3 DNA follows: TGTGCCAGCAGCTTAGTCTTCCCCGGGGAGCCGTTTTTT. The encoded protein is CASSLVFPGEPFF. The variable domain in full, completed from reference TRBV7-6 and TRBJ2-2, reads GAGVSQSPRYKVTKRGQDVALRCDPISGHVSLYWYRQALGQGPEFLTYFNYEAQQDKSGLPNDRFSAERPEGSISTLTIQRTEQRDSAMYRCASSLVFPGEPFFGEGSRLTVL.

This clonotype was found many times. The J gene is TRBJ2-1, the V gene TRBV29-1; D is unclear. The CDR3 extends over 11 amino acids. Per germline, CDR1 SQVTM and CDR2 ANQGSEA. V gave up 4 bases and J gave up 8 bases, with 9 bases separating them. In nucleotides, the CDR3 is TGCAGCGTTGGGTCCCCTTATGAGCAGTTCTTC. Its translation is CSVGSPYEQFF.

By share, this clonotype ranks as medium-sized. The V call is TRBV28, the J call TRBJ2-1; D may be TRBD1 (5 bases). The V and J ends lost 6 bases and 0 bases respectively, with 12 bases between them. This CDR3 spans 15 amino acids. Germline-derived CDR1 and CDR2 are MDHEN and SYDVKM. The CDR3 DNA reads TGTGCCAGCAGGTTGGACACCTCCTCCTACAATGAGCAGTTCTTC. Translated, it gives CASRLDTSSYNEQFF.

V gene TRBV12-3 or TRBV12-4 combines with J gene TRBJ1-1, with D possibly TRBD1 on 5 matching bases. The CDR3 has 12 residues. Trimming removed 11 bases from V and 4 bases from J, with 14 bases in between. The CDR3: CASSGGGTEAFF. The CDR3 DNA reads TGTGCCTCCTCCGGGGGAGGCACTGAAGCTTTCTTT.

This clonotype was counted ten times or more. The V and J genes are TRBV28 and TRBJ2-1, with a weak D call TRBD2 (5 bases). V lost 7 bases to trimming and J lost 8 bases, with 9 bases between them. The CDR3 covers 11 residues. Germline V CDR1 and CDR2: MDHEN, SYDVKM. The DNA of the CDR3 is TGTGCCAGCACTAGCTCTCATGAGCAGTTCTTC. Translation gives CASTSSHEQFF.

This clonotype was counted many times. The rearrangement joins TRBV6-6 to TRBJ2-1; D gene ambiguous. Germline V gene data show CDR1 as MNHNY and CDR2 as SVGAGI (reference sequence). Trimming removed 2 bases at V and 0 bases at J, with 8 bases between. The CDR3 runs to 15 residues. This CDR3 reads CASSYAPSSYNEQFF. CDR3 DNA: TGTGCCAGCAGTTACGCGCCGAGCTCCTACAATGAGCAGTTCTTC.

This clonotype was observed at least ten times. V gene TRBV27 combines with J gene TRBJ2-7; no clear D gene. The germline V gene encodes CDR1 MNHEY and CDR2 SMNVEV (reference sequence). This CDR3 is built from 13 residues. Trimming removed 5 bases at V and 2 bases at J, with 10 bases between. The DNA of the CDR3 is TGTGCCAGCAGTGACGGGTCGACCTACGAGCAGTACTTC. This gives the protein CASSDGSTYEQYF.